This entry describes one T cell receptor beta chain. This clone was seen ten or more times. Its antigen has not been determined. Base quality data are lacking; no much larger clone is found one base away. This sample was included in a study of beta chain features in type 1 diabetes (dated by TCRdb to between 2018 and 2020). Concerning the study at large: Patients and healthy donors did not differ in mean age, gender distribution, total cell number or subset yield. A total of some 100,000,000 sorted cells were examined across all samples, and a strong correlation was observed between cell number per subset and RNA yield. The study compared TCRB repertoires of sorted circulating CD4+ T cell subsets between recently diagnosed type 1 diabetes patients and matched healthy donors. Regulatory and stem cell-like memory subsets were obtained from only 8 patients and roughly 8 healthy donors, while naive and central memory subsets were obtained from all 30 or so donors. The paper's findings and limits, for the study overall: Only small numbers of individuals were included in the HLA sub-analyses, which left unresolved whether HLA type had any influence on TCRB rearrangement. Sequencing cDNA rather than genomic DNA could over-represent highly expressing activated cells, although activation and CD3 levels did not differ between groups. Shorter templates might have been favored by PCR, but patient and control samples were amplified and corrected together, so both groups would have been affected equally by any skew. The naive, central memory and regulatory TCRB repertoires appeared to resemble one another more closely among patients than among healthy donors. A moderate but significant shortening of TCRB CDR3 length was observed in type 1 diabetes patients in all four CD4+ subsets. Patients with type 1 diabetes made fewer insertions and deleted more nucleotides at VDJ recombination sites, implying thymic rearrangement abnormalities.

Each donor gave one peripheral blood draw, averaging around 120 mL, which was collected into heparinised tubes. A BD FACSAria II and a panel including CD45RO, CCR7, CD25, CD127, CD95 and CD27 were used to sort naive, central memory, regulatory and stem cell-like memory CD4+ T cells. A purity above 95% was achieved for all sorted populations. PBMCs were isolated immediately by Lymphoprep density gradient centrifugation and stained directly without culture. So that batch effects would be minimized, each experiment stained and sorted samples in pairs, pairing one healthy donor with one patient. Trimming costs V 3 bases and J 2 bases, and their ends lie 17 bases apart. CDR1 and CDR2, looked up from the germline V gene, are SGHTA and FQGNSA. The CDR3 numbers 18 residues from cysteine through phenylalanine. Of all the DNA, just the CDR3 is kept, 54 bases in frame from base 1. The High Capacity cDNA Reverse Transcription Kit was used to reverse transcribe all of the isolated RNA, meaning that expressed TCRB transcripts were what got sequenced. Deep immunoSEQ sequencing was performed on naive, central memory and regulatory T cell samples, with an average of roughly 3.5 million total reads per sample. Sorted cells were lysed in RLT buffer and RNA was extracted with DNase-treated RNeasy Micro or Mini kits, depending on cell number. To prevent cross-contamination, every cell subset was processed on its own, while patient and healthy donor samples were processed together. TCRB sequences were amplified from cDNA with the immunoSEQ multiplex PCR, producing 87-bp fragments spanning the CDR3 region. Sequencing of the amplicons was performed on the Illumina HiSeq platform. The paper's data handling went like this. PCR bias was corrected computationally using synthetic template baselines, and reads within Hamming distance 2 were collapsed, with unmergeable singletons discarded. Reads were aligned against IMGT so that V, D and J genes, CDR3 length and insertions or deletions at six rearrangement sites could be assigned. Within each subset, clonotype counts were normalized to sorted cell number, and only after that were true diversity and Gini coefficients computed with the tcR R package. The overlap coefficient, calculated on TCRB nucleotide sequences, was used to quantify repertoire sharing. The clones in this table, taken by TCRdb from immuneACCESS, are in-frame only. Not every clone is retained; where verified, under half of the shortfall comes from an unresolved V gene, and the cause of the rest is unknown. V, J and clone size reflect that table, while D and trimming were determined from the DNA. The sample profile shows 400,000 or so clones; about 10% of them were found once. Roughly 0.54% of the sample belongs to the ten largest clones.

This receptor was identified in a man younger than 45 with type 1 diabetes. The chain employs TRBV7-2 and TRBJ2-6; no D gene can be assigned with confidence. Material: central memory CD4+ T cells from blood. The CDR3 region has the sequence CASSLGSPGLAGANVLTF. The nucleotide sequence reads as follows: TGTGCCAGCAGCTTGGGATCTCCTGGGCTCGCTGGGGCCAACGTCCTGACTTTC. Where the CDR3 stops, the reference TRBV7-2 and TRBJ2-6 genes take over; the full variable domain is GAGVSQSPSNKVTEKGKDVELRCDPISGHTALYWYRQSLGQGLEFLIYFQGNSAPDKSGLPSDRFSAERTGGSVSTLTIQRTQQEDSAVYLCASSLGSPGLAGANVLTFGAGSRLTVL.